The 23 T cell receptor beta chains presented below share a single source sample, sequenced in a study of blood T cell repertoires in COVID-19. The data were produced by immunoSEQ multiplex PCR, yet TCRdb's version contains in-frame clones alone and is incomplete. The sample holds some 190,000 clones; roughly 86% are singletons and the top ten take around 1.5%. Sequencing was performed on peripheral blood. These receptors came from a man between 18 and 35 years old with active or convalescent COVID-19.

The gene calls are TRBV27 and TRBJ1-6; TRBD1 agrees at 9 bases. The CDR3 covers 12 residues. CDR1 is MNHEY, CDR2 SMNVEV, per germline (reference sequence). The J segment lost 9 bases and the V segment lost 8 bases, leaving 2 bases of the junction unmatched. CDR3 residues: CASGTGFSPLHF. In DNA, the CDR3 is TGTGCCAGCGGGACAGGGTTTTCACCCCTCCACTTT.

This chain uses TRBV7-9 with TRBJ1-2; 7 bases align to TRBD1. CDR1 SEHNR and CDR2 FQNEAQ come from the germline V gene (reference sequence). The CDR3 extends over 14 amino acids. With 0 bases clipped from V and 2 bases from J, the junction kept 0 bases outside the gene matches. DNA for the CDR3: TGTGCCAGCAGCTTAGCAGGGGGCAACTATGGCTACACCTTC. As protein: CASSLAGGNYGYTF.

The gene calls are TRBV29-1 and TRBJ1-4; 9 positions agree with TRBD1. There are 13 residues in the CDR3. From germline, CDR1 is SQVTM and CDR2 ANQGSEA. Trimming at V came to 7 bases and at J to 5 bases, leaving 5 bases not matched to a gene. In DNA, the CDR3 is TGCAGCGCCAAGACAGGGGGGAATGAAAAACTGTTTTTT. Translation gives CSAKTGGNEKLFF.

This chain joins TRBV7-7 and TRBJ2-5; D not certain. The CDR3 covers 14 residues. V was clipped by 2 bases and J by 2 bases, with 9 bases between them. Germline CDR1 and CDR2: SSHAT and FNYEAQ (reference sequence). The CDR3 region is CASSLPRNQETQYF. CDR3 DNA sequence: TGTGCCAGCAGCTTACCCAGGAATCAAGAGACCCAGTACTTC.

CDR3 residues: CAWSKGLTSSYEQYF. The CDR3 DNA sequence: TGTGCCTGGAGTAAGGGACTTACAAGCTCCTACGAGCAGTACTTC. This rearrangement joins TRBV30 to TRBJ2-7; D might be TRBD2 (6 bases). The V gene lost 2 bases and the J gene lost 0 bases, with 14 bases spanning the gap. CDR3 length equals 15 residues. Germline loops: CDR1 GTSNPN, CDR2 SVGIG (reference sequence).

This chain connects TRBV6-5 to TRBJ2-1; 7 nucleotides align to TRBD1. Germline V gives CDR1 MNHEY, CDR2 SVGAGI. V lost 8 bases to trimming and J lost 5 bases; unmatched junction nucleotides: 9. CDR3 length: 14 amino acids. The CDR3 spells CASEGTAPDNEQFF. Here the CDR3 DNA reads TGTGCCAGCGAAGGGACAGCCCCAGACAATGAGCAGTTCTTC.

The gene calls are TRBV2 and TRBJ1-5, with TRBD1 matching over 7 bases. V was clipped by 5 bases and J by 0 bases; unmatched bases: 13. Looked up from germline, CDR1 is SNHLY and CDR2 is FYNNEI. This CDR3 region has 18 residues. This CDR3 is CASSNPGQRSHSNQPQHF. CDR3 sequence (DNA): TGTGCCAGCAGTAACCCGGGACAGAGGAGCCATAGCAATCAGCCCCAGCATTTT.

This clone was picked up one time. The chain is built from TRBV5-1 and TRBJ2-7, with 9 bases aligning to TRBD1. V gave up 3 bases and J gave up 4 bases; unmatched junction bases: 11. Per germline, CDR1 SGHRS and CDR2 YFSETQ. This CDR3 has 16 residues. CDR3 residues: CASSWGGTGNNYEQYF. As DNA, the CDR3 is TGCGCCAGCAGCTGGGGCGGGACAGGGAATAATTACGAGCAGTACTTC.

The rearrangement uses TRBV3-1 (or the pseudogene TRBV3-2) and TRBJ1-1; tentatively, D is TRBD1 (5 bases). The CDR3 is made up of 14 amino acids. The germline gives CDR1 LGHDT, CDR2 YNNKEL (reference sequence). V lost 2 bases and J 1 base, leaving 8 bases between the germline ends. CDR3 protein: CASSQIQGNTEAFF. The CDR3 DNA is TGTGCCAGCAGCCAAATCCAGGGGAACACTGAAGCTTTCTTT.

CDR3 coding DNA: TGTGCCAGCAGCGTAACGGGACAGGAGAACAATGAGCAGTTCTTC. Translated: CASSVTGQENNEQFF. This chain connects TRBV9 to TRBJ2-1, with 8 bases matching TRBD1. This CDR3 is 15 amino acids long. Germline trimming cut 1 base from V and 5 bases from J; bases unmatched to any gene: 5. Germline V gives CDR1 SGDLS, CDR2 YYNGEE.

The chain has TRBV9 and TRBJ1-1, with D hard to call. The germline V gene encodes CDR1 SGDLS and CDR2 YYNGEE. Trimming took off 3 bases at V and 6 bases at J, with 15 bases between the two ends. This CDR3 comprises 14 residues. CDR3 protein: CASSETPGESEAFF. The CDR3 DNA follows: TGTGCCAGCAGCGAAACTCCAGGTGAGTCTGAAGCTTTCTTT.

The chain couples TRBV2 to TRBJ1-5; D remains ambiguous. This CDR3 comprises 17 residues. V was clipped by 6 bases and J by 0 bases, with 18 bases between them. The germline V gene has CDR1 SNHLY and CDR2 FYNNEI. CDR3 amino acids: CASSPLARADSNQPQHF. In DNA, the CDR3 is TGTGCCAGCAGCCCCCTGGCGCGCGCGGATAGCAATCAGCCCCAGCATTTT.

The chain joins TRBV5-1 to TRBJ2-2; 7 bases match TRBD1. V trimming: 0 bases; J trimming: 4 bases; junction bases outside the gene matches: 6. Germline assignment: CDR1 SGHRS and CDR2 YFSETQ. The CDR3 totals 16 residues. The CDR3 DNA reads TGCGCCAGCAGCTTGGGACAGGGCGCGGGCACCGGGGAGCTGTTTTTT. It specifies CASSLGQGAGTGELFF.

In its sample, this clone was seen once. The chain is built from TRBV18 and TRBJ2-1, with 7 positions matching TRBD1. The V gene end was trimmed by 2 bases and the J gene end by 8 bases; junction bases not matched to a gene: 6. Per the germline V gene, CDR1 is KGHSH and CDR2 is LQKENI. The CDR3 runs to 14 residues. The CDR3, as DNA: TGTGCCAGCTCACCAGGGACAGCGAAGTATGAGCAGTTCTTC. This gives the protein CASSPGTAKYEQFF.

This clone has only one observation. The chain combines TRBV10-3 with TRBJ1-1, with D possibly matching TRBD1 (6 bases). Germline CDR1 and CDR2: ENHRY and SYGVKD. Trimming shortened V by 6 bases and J by 7 bases, and 18 bases separated the two germline ends. The CDR3 loop spans 14 amino acids. CDR3 sequence reads: CAIRPEVQGNEAFF. Written as DNA, the CDR3 is TGTGCCATCAGACCCGAAGTCCAGGGGAATGAAGCTTTCTTT.

The rearrangement links TRBV19 to TRBJ2-2, with D hard to call. The germline V gene encodes CDR1 LNHDA and CDR2 SQIVND (reference sequence). V gave up 1 base and J gave up 6 bases, with 6 bases separating them. CDR3 size: 13 residues. The CDR3 coding sequence is TGTGCCAGTAGTATAGGAGTTTCCGGGGAGCTGTTTTTT. Its translation is CASSIGVSGELFF.

This chain connects TRBV19 to TRBJ1-5, with 7 bases lining up with TRBD1. This CDR3 is built from 16 residues. J lost 2 bases, V lost 4 bases, and 8 bases had no gene match. Germline CDR1 and CDR2: LNHDA and SQIVND (reference sequence). The CDR3 nucleotides are TGTGCCAGTAGTACCGAGAGGGGGCCTGGCAATCAGCCCCAGCATTTT. Protein product: CASSTERGPGNQPQHF.

Comments on this clone: One end of the junction is discordant with germline, which a read error may explain. V is TRBV3-1 (or the pseudogene TRBV3-2) and J is TRBJ1-1; 8 bases agree with TRBD1. The CDR3 is made up of 13 amino acids. Germline V gene sequence: CDR1 LGHDT, CDR2 YNNKEL (reference sequence). The CDR3 DNA is TGTGCCAGCAACCAACAGGGGGTGACTGAAGCTTTCTTT. Protein sequence: CASNQQGVTEAFF.

There are a few counts of this clone. This chain connects TRBV6-5 to TRBJ2-3; 10 bases fit TRBD2. CDR3 length: 15 residues. V shed 5 bases, J shed 2 bases, and the junction held 4 bases outside the gene matches. The germline CDR1 and CDR2 sequences are MNHEY and SVGAGI. In DNA form, the CDR3 reads TGTGCCAGCAGTCTAGCGGGAGCCGACACAGATACGCAGTATTTT. Translation gives CASSLAGADTDTQYF.

This sequence joins TRBV19 and TRBJ1-1, with no clear D. CDR3 length: 14 residues. With 6 bases removed from V and 1 base from J, the gap between germline ends came to 12 bases. Looked up from germline, CDR1 is LNHDA and CDR2 is SQIVND (reference sequence). The CDR3 here is CASSISPGNTEAFF. Written as DNA, the CDR3 is TGTGCCAGTAGCATCTCGCCGGGGAACACTGAAGCTTTCTTT.

The V and J genes are TRBV2 and TRBJ1-5, with D possibly being TRBD1 (5 bases). This CDR3 is built from 16 residues. Germline CDR1 SNHLY, CDR2 FYNNEI. V lost 6 bases and J 4 bases, leaving 19 bases between the germline ends. The CDR3 is CASSSKSGIPNQPQHF. The CDR3 DNA reads as TGTGCCAGCAGCTCGAAATCAGGGATTCCGAATCAGCCCCAGCATTTT. Drawing the rest from reference TRBV2 and TRBJ1-5, the complete variable domain is EPEVTQTPSHQVTQMGQEVILRCVPISNHLYFYWYRQILGQKVEFLVSFYNNEISEKSEIFDDQFSVERPDGSNFTLKIRSTKLEDSAMYFCASSSKSGIPNQPQHFGDGTRLSIL.

This sequence joins TRBV11-2 and TRBJ1-1; TRBD1 matches 9 bases. Germline CDR1 is SGHAT and CDR2 is FQNNGV. This CDR3 spans 15 amino acids. V trimming: 4 bases; J trimming: 6 bases; junction bases outside the gene matches: 9. The CDR3 DNA sequence: TGTGCCAGCAGCTCCTCCTGGACAGGGGATGCTGAAGCTTTCTTT. Its protein is CASSSSWTGDAEAFF.

V gene TRBV11-2 combines with J gene TRBJ2-7, with a weak D call TRBD2 (5 bases). Germline V gives CDR1 SGHAT, CDR2 FQNNGV. The CDR3 sequence is 13 residues long. Trimming left V 5 bases short and J 3 bases short, with 11 bases between. CDR3 amino acids: CASSHVGSYEQYF. The DNA of the CDR3 is TGTGCCAGCAGCCACGTTGGGAGCTACGAGCAGTACTTC.